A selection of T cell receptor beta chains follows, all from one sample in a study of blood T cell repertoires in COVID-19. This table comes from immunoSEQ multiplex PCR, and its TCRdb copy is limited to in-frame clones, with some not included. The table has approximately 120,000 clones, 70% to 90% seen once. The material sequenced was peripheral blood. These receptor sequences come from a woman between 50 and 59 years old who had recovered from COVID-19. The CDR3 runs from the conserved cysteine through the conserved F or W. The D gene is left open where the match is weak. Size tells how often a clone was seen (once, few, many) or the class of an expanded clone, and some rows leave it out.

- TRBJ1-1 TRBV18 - TGTGCCAGCTCACTAAGGAGGGACACTGAAGCTTTCTTT CASSLRRDTEAFF
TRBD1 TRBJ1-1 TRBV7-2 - TGTGCCAGCAGAAGGGCCGGGACAGGGGGGCCTGAAGCTTTCTTT CASRRAGTGGPEAFF
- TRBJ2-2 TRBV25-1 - TGTGCCAGCAGTTCCAGCGGAACGGGGGAGCTGTTTTTT CASSSSGTGELFF
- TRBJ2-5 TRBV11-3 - TGTGCCAGCAGCTTTAGGAGGAACCCAATTCCCCAAGAGCCCCAGTACTTC CASSFRRNPIPQEPQYF
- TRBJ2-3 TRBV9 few TGTGCCAGCAGCGTATTGACACGGGATACGCAGTATTTT CASSVLTRDTQYF
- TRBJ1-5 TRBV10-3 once TGTGCCATCAGTGGGCAGGACAATCAGCCCCAGCATTTT CAISGQDNQPQHF
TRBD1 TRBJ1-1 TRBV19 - TGTGCCAGTAGTATGGACAGGGAAGTCCCTGAAGCTTTCTTT CASSMDREVPEAFF
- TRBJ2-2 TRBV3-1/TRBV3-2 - TGTGCCAGCAGCCCTTCGTCAGGGGTTGATGAGGAGCTGTTTTTT CASSPSSGVDEELFF
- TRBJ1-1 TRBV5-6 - TGTGCCAGCAGCTTGGGTCAAGCCCCTGAAGCTTTCTTT CASSLGQAPEAFF
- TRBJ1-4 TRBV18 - TGTGCCAGCTCACCACCCTCGAGTTTAAAGGACAGTTATGAAAAACTGTTTTTT CASSPPSSLKDSYEKLFF
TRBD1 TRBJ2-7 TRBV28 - TGTGCCAGCAGGCCAAATACAGGGGGCATCTACGAGCAGTACTTC CASRPNTGGIYEQYF
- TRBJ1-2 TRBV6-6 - TGTGCCAGCAGCTGGGACAACGACTATGGCTACACCTTC CASSWDNDYGYTF
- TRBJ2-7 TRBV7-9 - TGTGCCAGCAGCTTATATGTTAGTCGAGGCGCCGGGGTACAGCAGTACTTC CASSLYVSRGAGVQQYF
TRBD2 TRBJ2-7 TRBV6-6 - TGTGCCAGCGGCTCCCCCCAAGGGCTAGCGGGCCTTGAGCAGTACTTC CASGSPQGLAGLEQYF
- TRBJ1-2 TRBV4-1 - TGCGCCAGCAGCCAAGGGGGGCTATTGGGCTACACCTTC CASSQGGLLGYTF
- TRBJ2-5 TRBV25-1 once TGTGCCAGCAGTGAATATCGGGGTATTGGGGAGACCCAGTACTTC CASSEYRGIGETQYF
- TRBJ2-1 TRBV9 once TGTGCCAGCAGCGTAGGAGGCGTCTACAATGAGCAGTTCTTC CASSVGGVYNEQFF
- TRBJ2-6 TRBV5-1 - TGCGCCAGCAACCCTGGGGCTCCCGGGAGCGCTGGGGCCAACGTCCTGACTTTC CASNPGAPGSAGANVLTF
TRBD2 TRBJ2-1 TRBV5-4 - TGTGCCAGCAGCTCTGGGGGGGGGTCTCCCTATGAGCAGTTCTTC CASSSGGGSPYEQFF
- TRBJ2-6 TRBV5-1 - TGCGCCAGCCGACCTGCCGGGGGGCTCGGGGCCAACGTCCTGACTTTC CASRPAGGLGANVLTF
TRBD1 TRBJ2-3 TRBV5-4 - TGTGCCAGCAGCTTATACAGGGGGCCGCAGTATTTT CASSLYRGPQYF
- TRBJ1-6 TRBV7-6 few TGTGCCAGCAGCTCTGGGGGGACCAACTATTCACCCCTCCACTTT CASSSGGTNYSPLHF
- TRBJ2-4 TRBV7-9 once TGTGCCAGCAGCGGGACTTTAGCCAAAAACATTCAGTACTTC CASSGTLAKNIQYF
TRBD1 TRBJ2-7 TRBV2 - TGTGCCAGCATGACGAGACAGGGTTCCTACGAGCAGTACTTC CASMTRQGSYEQYF
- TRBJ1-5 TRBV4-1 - TGCGCCAGCAGCCCATCGGGTCAGGGGAATCAGCCCCAGCATTTT CASSPSGQGNQPQHF
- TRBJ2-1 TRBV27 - TGTGCCAGCAGCGCCTTTCTCGGTGAGCAGTTCTTC CASSAFLGEQFF
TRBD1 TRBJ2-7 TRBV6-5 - TGTGCCAGCAGGACCTCCGGGACAGGGTACGAGCAGTACTTC CASRTSGTGYEQYF
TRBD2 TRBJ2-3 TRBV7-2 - TGTGCCAGCAGCTTAGGGTCAGCGGGAAATACGCAGTATTTT CASSLGSAGNTQYF
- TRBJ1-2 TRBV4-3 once TGCGCCAGCAGCCAAGAATGGACTAATGGCTACACCTTC CASSQEWTNGYTF
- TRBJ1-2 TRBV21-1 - TGTGCCAGCAGCAAAGAGGGAAGGGGCCCTAACTATGGCTACACCTTC CASSKEGRGPNYGYTF
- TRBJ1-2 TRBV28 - TGTGCCAGCAGCTCGAGGCAGGCAGGGCTTATGAGGGGCTACACCTTC CASSSRQAGLMRGYTF
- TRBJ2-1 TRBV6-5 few TGTGCCAGCAAGGGGGATCAGAATGAGCAGTTCTTC CASKGDQNEQFF
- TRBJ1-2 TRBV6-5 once TGTGCCAGCCACCCGGGTTCCAACTATATGTATGGCTACACCTTC CASHPGSNYMYGYTF
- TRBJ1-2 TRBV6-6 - TGTGCCAGCAGTCCCGGACAAATCGTTAACTATGGCTACACCTTC CASSPGQIVNYGYTF
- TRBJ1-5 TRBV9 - TGTGCCAGCAGCGTAGAAGGGGACACCTATCAGCCCCAGCATTTT CASSVEGDTYQPQHF
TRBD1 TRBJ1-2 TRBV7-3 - TGTGCCAGCAGCTTAGGACAGGACTATGGCTACACCTTC CASSLGQDYGYTF
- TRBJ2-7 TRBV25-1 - TGTGCCACAGGGACTGTTTCCTACGAGCAGTACTTC CATGTVSYEQYF
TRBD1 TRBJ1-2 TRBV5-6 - TGTGCCAGCAGCCGTACCACCGCCGACAGGGCCTATGGCTACACCTTC CASSRTTADRAYGYTF
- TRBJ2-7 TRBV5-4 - TGTGCCAGCAGCTTGTGGAGTACCTACGAGCAGTACTTC CASSLWSTYEQYF
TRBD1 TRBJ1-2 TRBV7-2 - TGTGCCAGCAGCCGGGACAGGGGAGGGTATGGCTACACCTTC CASSRDRGGYGYTF
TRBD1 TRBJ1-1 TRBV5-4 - TGTGCCAGCAGCTGGGGACAGGGGGACACTGAAGCTTTCTTT CASSWGQGDTEAFF
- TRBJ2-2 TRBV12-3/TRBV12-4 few TGTGCCAGCAGTGCACAATTCACCGGGGAGCTGTTTTTT CASSAQFTGELFF
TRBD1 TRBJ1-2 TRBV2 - TGTGCCAGCAGTGAATCGGGTCAGGGGGCGAGGGCCTTC CASSESGQGARAF
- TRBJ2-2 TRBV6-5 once TGTGCCAGCAGTAGACCCGGGGGTGGCGGGGAGCTGTTTTTT CASSRPGGGGELFF
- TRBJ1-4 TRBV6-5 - TGTGCCAGCAGTTATGATCTACTCGGTGAAAAACTGTTTTTT CASSYDLLGEKLFF
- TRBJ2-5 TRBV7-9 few TGTGCCAGCAGCTATACTAGTTCCGAAGAGACCCAGTACTTC CASSYTSSEETQYF
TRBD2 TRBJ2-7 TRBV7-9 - TGTGCCAGCACCTCAGGACTAGCGGGAGGCCCAAGCTCCTACGAGCAGTACTTC CASTSGLAGGPSSYEQYF
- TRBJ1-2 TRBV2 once TGTGCCAGCAGTGAAGAACAGGACAGTATCTATGGCTACACCTTC CASSEEQDSIYGYTF
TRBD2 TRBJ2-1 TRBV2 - TGTGCCAGCAGGGGACTAGCGGGGAGCTACAATGAGCAGTTCTTC CASRGLAGSYNEQFF
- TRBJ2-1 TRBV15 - TGTGCCACCAGCAGAGCCTACGGGATCCGGCTGCAGTTCTTC CATSRAYGIRLQFF